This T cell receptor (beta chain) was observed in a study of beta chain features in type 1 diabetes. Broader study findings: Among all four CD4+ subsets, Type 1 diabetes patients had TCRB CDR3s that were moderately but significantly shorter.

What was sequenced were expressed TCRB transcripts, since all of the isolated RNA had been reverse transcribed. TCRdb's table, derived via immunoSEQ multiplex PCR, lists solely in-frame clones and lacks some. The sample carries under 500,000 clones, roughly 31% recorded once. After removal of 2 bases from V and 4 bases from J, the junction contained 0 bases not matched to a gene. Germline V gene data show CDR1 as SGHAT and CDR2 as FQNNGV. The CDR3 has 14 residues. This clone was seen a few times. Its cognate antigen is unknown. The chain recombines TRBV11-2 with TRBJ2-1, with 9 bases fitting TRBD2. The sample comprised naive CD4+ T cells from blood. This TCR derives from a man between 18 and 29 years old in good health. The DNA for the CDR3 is TGTGCCAGCAGCTTAACTAGCGGGTACAATGAGCAGTTCTTC. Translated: CASSLTSGYNEQFF.